The sequence of this TCR beta chain was determined in a study of blood T cells in healthy people across ages. Turning to this clonotype: Its target is not known.

V lost 1 base to trimming and J lost 7 bases, with 11 bases between them. In germline, CDR1 is SEHNR, CDR2 FQNEAQ (reference sequence). This CDR3 contains 14 residues. Findings and limits, study-wide: Diversity of TCR beta per million T cells declined in a roughly linear way with age.

Combining a sample-barcoded 5' primer with a J-beta primer mix, a second PCR ran for about 7 to 12 cycles. Using its own MiXCR run on the 5' RACE reads, TCRdb lists one record per CDR3 protein. The sample has around 500,000 distinct CDR3 sequences, more than 45% seen once. This receptor was obtained from a man at least 80 years old in good health. The chain recombines TRBV7-9 with TRBJ2-1, with a tentative D call TRBD2 (5 bases). The specimen was blood. CDR3 in DNA: TGTGCCAGCAGCTTAGGCGGCCTAGCTAATGAGCAGTTCTTC. Encoded protein: CASSLGGLANEQFF. The entire variable domain, with the rest obtained from reference TRBV7-9 and TRBJ2-1, is as follows: DTGVSQNPRHKITKRGQNVTFRCDPISEHNRLYWYRQTLGQGPEFLTYFQNEAQLEKSRLLSDRFSAERPKGSFSTLEIQRTEQGDSAMYLCASSLGGLANEQFFGPGTRLTVL.